Listed below are T cell receptor beta chains from one sample, sequenced in a study of blood T cell repertoires in COVID-19. Data came from immunoSEQ multiplex PCR; TCRdb stores just in-frame clones and leaves some out. The sample records roughly 150,000 clones, approximately 82% being singletons. The sequenced material came from peripheral blood. The receptors derive from a human donor with acute or convalescent COVID-19. The donor label of this sample is uncertain. The CDR3 runs from the conserved cysteine through the conserved F or W. The order of the fields is V gene, J gene, clone size, D gene, CDR3 DNA, CDR3 protein. The D gene is left open where the match is weak. Some rows have no size entry. The others give once, few or many, or a class for an expanded clone.

TRBV7-9	TRBJ2-6	once	NA	TGTGCCAGCAGCTTATTTGGGCAGGGCAACGTCCTGACTTTC	CASSLFGQGNVLTF
TRBV30	TRBJ2-1	few	TRBD2	TGTGCCAGGCTAGCGGGGGTCAACAATGAGCAGTTCTTC	CARLAGVNNEQFF
TRBV6-4	TRBJ2-6	NA	NA	TGTGCCAGCAGTGAGGGAGCAGGCTCTGGGGCCAACGTCCTGACTTTC	CASSEGAGSGANVLTF
TRBV27	TRBJ1-2	NA	NA	TGTGCCAGCAGCCCCGGCGGGACGGCCACTATGGTCTATGGCTACACCTTC	CASSPGGTATMVYGYTF
TRBV5-1	TRBJ2-7	many	TRBD1	TGCGCCAGCAGCTTGGGGACAGGCCCCGGGTACGAGCAGTACTTC	CASSLGTGPGYEQYF
TRBV15	TRBJ1-4	few	NA	TGTGCCACAGGGCTCATGGCGAGGGCTAATGAAAAACTGTTTTTT	CATGLMARANEKLFF
TRBV5-4	TRBJ2-7	NA	NA	TGTGCCAGCAGCTTGGCAGGGACAACCTACGAGCAGTACTTC	CASSLAGTTYEQYF
TRBV6-2/TRBV6-3	TRBJ2-5	NA	NA	TGTGCCAGCAGTCGGGACTGGTTAGCCCAAGAGACCCAGTACTTC	CASSRDWLAQETQYF
TRBV25-1	TRBJ2-2	NA	NA	TGTGCCAGCACGGGGCAGGGGTTTATCACCGGGGAGCTGTTTTTT	CASTGQGFITGELFF
TRBV19	TRBJ1-2	NA	NA	TGTGCCAGTAGGGGGAACTCGGACAGCCGAGGTCGGGACACCTTC	CASRGNSDSRGRDTF
TRBV5-1	TRBJ2-1	few	NA	TGCGCCAGCAGCTTTCAGCGGCTAGGCTCCTACAATGAGCAGTTCTTC	CASSFQRLGSYNEQFF
TRBV4-3	TRBJ1-1	NA	NA	TGCGCCAGCAGCCATGATACAGGGTTTGGTGAAGCTTTCTTT	CASSHDTGFGEAFF
TRBV19	TRBJ2-3	NA	NA	TGTGCCAGTATTGGGGCCGCCTCTAGCACAGATACGCAGTATTTT	CASIGAASSTDTQYF
TRBV2	TRBJ2-7	NA	NA	TGTGCCAGCATAAGGGCCCTCGGGACCTACGAGCAGTACTTC	CASIRALGTYEQYF
TRBV19	TRBJ1-2	NA	NA	TGTGCCAGTAGTATTCGGGGATCCAACTATGGCTACACCTTC	CASSIRGSNYGYTF
TRBV6-4	TRBJ2-1	NA	NA	TGTGCCAGCAGTGACCGCACAGGGACCGCCTACAATGAGCAGTTCTTC	CASSDRTGTAYNEQFF
TRBV27	TRBJ1-5	NA	TRBD1	TGTGCCAGCAGTAAACAGGGGGCGGTTAATCAGCCCCAGCATTTT	CASSKQGAVNQPQHF
TRBV7-9	TRBJ2-1	NA	NA	TGTGCCAGCAGCCTCGATAGCTCCTACAATGAGCAGTTCTTC	CASSLDSSYNEQFF
TRBV4-2	TRBJ1-4	NA	NA	TGTGCCAGCAGCCAAGATTGGGGCCGGCTTAATGAAAAACTGTTTTTT	CASSQDWGRLNEKLFF
TRBV19	TRBJ1-1	NA	NA	TGTGCCAGTAACTGGGCCTCCGGGGACACTGAAGCTTTCTTT	CASNWASGDTEAFF
TRBV23-1	TRBJ2-7	NA	NA	TGCGCCAGCGGTTCTTCGGTTGGGACACCCTGTCGCCCATCTTACTTC	CASGSSVGTPCRPSYF
TRBV9	TRBJ2-3	NA	NA	TGTGCCAGCAGCTCGCGAGTCAGGGATACGCAGTATTTT	CASSSRVRDTQYF
TRBV21-1	TRBJ1-5	NA	NA	TGTGCCAGCACCGACAGAAGAAGCAATCAGCCCCAGCATTTT	CASTDRRSNQPQHF
TRBV5-1	TRBJ1-2	NA	NA	TGCGCCAGCAGCCCTGGGCAGAACTATGGCTACACCTTC	CASSPGQNYGYTF
TRBV7-9	TRBJ2-7	NA	NA	TGTGCCAGCAGCCAAATCTACGAGCAGTACTTC	CASSQIYEQYF
TRBV7-2	TRBJ2-2	NA	TRBD2	TGTGCCAGCAGCCGGACTAGCGGGGGGTCTTACACCGGGGAGCTGTTTTTT	CASSRTSGGSYTGELFF
TRBV18	TRBJ2-1	few	TRBD1	TGTGCCAGCTCCCCGGGACAGATAGTCGGTGAGCAGTTCTTC	CASSPGQIVGEQFF
TRBV15	TRBJ2-1	NA	NA	TGTGCCACCAGCAGAGGAAACATCGGAGGTGGTGAGCAGTTCTTC	CATSRGNIGGGEQFF
TRBV19	TRBJ2-7	NA	NA	TGTGCCAGTAGTATAGGACAGCCTGGCTCCTACGAGCAGTACTTC	CASSIGQPGSYEQYF
TRBV9	TRBJ1-4	NA	TRBD1	TGTGCCAGCAGCGCCCCACGGACAGGGGGCCGAAATGAAAAACTGTTTTTT	CASSAPRTGGRNEKLFF
TRBV9	TRBJ1-4	NA	NA	TGTGCCAGCAGCGTAGGGCAGGGCCGTCCAACTAATGAAAAACTGTTTTTT	CASSVGQGRPTNEKLFF
TRBV7-2	TRBJ1-6	NA	NA	TGTGCCAGCAGCTCGCCACAGGGATCCTCCTATAATTCACCCCTCCACTTT	CASSSPQGSSYNSPLHF
TRBV19	TRBJ2-2	NA	TRBD1	TGTGCCAGTAGTAGGACAGGGAACACCGGGGAGCTGTTTTTT	CASSRTGNTGELFF
TRBV9	TRBJ1-3	NA	TRBD1	TGTGCCAGCAGCCGCCGGACAGGGAGCTCTGGAAACACCATATATTTT	CASSRRTGSSGNTIYF
TRBV6-5	TRBJ1-5	once	TRBD1	TGTGCCAGCAGTTACAGGGGGCCGGATAGCAATCAGCCCCAGCATTTT	CASSYRGPDSNQPQHF